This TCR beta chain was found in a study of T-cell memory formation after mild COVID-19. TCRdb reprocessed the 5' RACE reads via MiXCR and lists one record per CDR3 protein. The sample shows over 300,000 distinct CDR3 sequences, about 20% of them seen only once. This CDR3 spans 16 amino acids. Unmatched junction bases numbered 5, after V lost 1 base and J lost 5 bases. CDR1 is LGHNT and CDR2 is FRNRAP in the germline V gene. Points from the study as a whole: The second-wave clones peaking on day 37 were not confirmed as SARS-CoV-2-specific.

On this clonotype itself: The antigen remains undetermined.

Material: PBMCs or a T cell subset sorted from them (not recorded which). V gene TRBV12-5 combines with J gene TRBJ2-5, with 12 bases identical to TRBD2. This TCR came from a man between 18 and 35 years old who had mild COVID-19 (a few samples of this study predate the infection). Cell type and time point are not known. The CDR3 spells CASGLGLAGAGETQYF. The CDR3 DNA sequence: TGTGCTAGTGGTTTGGGACTAGCGGGGGCCGGGGAGACCCAGTACTTC.